The T cell receptor beta chain described here comes from a study of cytomegalovirus exposure and HLA in healthy donors. Trimming left V 7 bases short and J 3 bases short, with 18 bases between. The CDR3 consists of 15 residues. Per germline, CDR1 MDHEN and CDR2 SYDVKM. The study ran its PCR with 60 Vbeta and 13 Jbeta primers. Here immunoSEQ multiplex PCR was the method, and the copy in TCRdb shows in-frame clones only, minus some. The repertoire holds about 110,000 clones, with around three quarters as singletons. This clone was detected a few times. This chain joins TRBV28 and TRBJ1-1, with D perhaps TRBD1 (5 bases). Sample: PBMCs. The sequence was obtained from a boy aged 5 to 17 in good health and CMV-seronegative. The CDR3 DNA follows: TGTGCCAGCATTAGTAGCTCGGGGGGGGACACTGAAGCTTTCTTT. Translated: CASISSSGGDTEAFF.